This TCR beta chain was sequenced for a study of CD8+ T cells in alopecia areata. Sorted out of PBMCs were CD4+ T cells and CD8+ T cells. Extraction of RNA preceded its reverse transcription into cDNA, which served as the sequencing template. Only in-frame clones appear in the TCRdb table, and some are missing; sequencing was by immunoSEQ multiplex PCR. The repertoire includes 140,000 or so clones, about two thirds of them detected once, and 30% to 45% sits in the top ten. This clone was observed a handful of times. The J segment lost 1 base and the V segment lost 5 bases, leaving 4 bases of the junction unmatched. Germline CDR1 is SQVTM and CDR2 is ANQGSEA. This CDR3 spans 13 amino acids.

Sequenced input: CD8+ T cells sorted from blood. The origin of this receptor is a human donor in good health. The rearrangement uses TRBV29-1 and TRBJ2-5; TRBD1 agrees at 7 bases. CDR3 sequence: CSVSDRAQETQYF. For the CDR3, the DNA is TGCAGCGTTTCTGACAGGGCCCAAGAGACCCAGTACTTC.